This passage covers 22 T cell receptor beta chains from one sample sequenced in a study of cytomegalovirus exposure and HLA in healthy donors. The PCR used 60 Vbeta and 13 Jbeta primers. Here immunoSEQ multiplex PCR was the method, and the copy in TCRdb shows in-frame clones only, minus some. The sample contains about 130,000 clones, over 75% of which appear only once. The sequenced sample consisted of PBMCs. The receptors come from a man younger than 40 in good health and CMV-seronegative.

The chain recombines TRBV9 with TRBJ1-2; 9 bases match TRBD1. Germline V gene data show CDR1 as SGDLS and CDR2 as YYNGEE. Unmatched junction bases numbered 3, after V lost 3 bases and J lost 6 bases. The CDR3 loop spans 13 amino acids. The CDR3 DNA reads TGTGCCAGCAGCGATGGGGACAGGGATGGCTACACCTTC. Translated, it gives CASSDGDRDGYTF.

The chain links TRBV28 to TRBJ1-5; no reliable D call. There are 12 residues in the CDR3. Germline V CDR1 and CDR2: MDHEN, SYDVKM. Trimming took 2 bases from V and 6 from J, leaving 5 bases between them. The CDR3 nucleotides read TGTGCCAGCAGTTTAGCAGTTCAGCCCCAGCATTTT. As protein: CASSLAVQPQHF.

The chain has TRBV6-5 and TRBJ1-2; D ambiguous. Trimming shortened V by 2 bases and J by 2 bases, and 6 bases separated the two germline ends. This CDR3 contains 13 residues. Germline CDR1 MNHEY, CDR2 SVGAGI. The CDR3 nucleotides read TGTGCCAGCAGTTACGGGGAGAACTATGGCTACACCTTC. This translates into CASSYGENYGYTF.

The rearrangement links TRBV11-2 to TRBJ2-3, with D hard to call. The CDR3 loop spans 15 amino acids. With 5 bases removed from V and 0 bases from J, the gap between germline ends came to 12 bases. Per germline, CDR1 SGHAT and CDR2 FQNNGV. The CDR3 loop is CASSPRLPSTDTQYF. In nucleotides, the CDR3 is TGTGCCAGCAGCCCGAGGCTGCCGAGCACAGATACGCAGTATTTT. The full variable domain, its missing parts supplied by reference TRBV11-2 and TRBJ2-3, is EAGVAQSPRYKIIEKRQSVAFWCNPISGHATLYWYQQILGQGPKLLIQFQNNGVVDDSQLPKDRFSAERLKGVDSTLKIQPAKLEDSAVYLCASSPRLPSTDTQYFGPGTRLTVL.

The gene calls are TRBV7-8 and TRBJ1-6, with 7 bases aligning to TRBD1. The ends lost 2 bases at V and 5 bases at J; junction bases unmatched: 9. The CDR3 length is 17 residues. Germline CDR1 is SGHVS and CDR2 is FQNEAQ. The chain's CDR3 is CASSLLRWDSHNSPLHF. CDR3 in DNA: TGTGCCAGCAGCTTACTTAGATGGGACAGCCATAATTCACCCCTCCACTTT.

The chain has TRBV6-4 and TRBJ2-6, with a possible D match to TRBD1 (6 bases). The CDR3 is 16 amino acids. Germline V gene sequence: CDR1 MRHNA, CDR2 SNTAGT. Trimming removed 0 bases from V and 2 bases from J, with 8 bases in between. The CDR3 region has the DNA TGTGCCAGCAGTGACTCGGGGGCCCCTGGGGCCAACGTCCTGACTTTC. The encoded protein is CASSDSGAPGANVLTF.

The rearrangement uses TRBV5-1 and TRBJ2-1, with a weak D call TRBD2 (5 bases). The CDR3 runs 14 residues. Trimming took off 4 bases at V and 1 base at J, with 9 bases between the two ends. The germline CDR1 and CDR2 sequences are SGHRS and YFSETQ. The CDR3, as DNA: TGCGCCAGCAGCCCCGGGGATTCCTACAATGAGCAGTTCTTC. Its protein is CASSPGDSYNEQFF.

The chain couples TRBV28 to TRBJ1-1, with a possible D match to TRBD1 (5 bases). Trimming shortened V by 4 bases and J by 0 bases, and 12 bases separated the two germline ends. The CDR3 length is 15 residues. Germline V gene sequence: CDR1 MDHEN, CDR2 SYDVKM. The CDR3 here is CASSYSTGLNTEAFF. The DNA for the CDR3 is TGTGCCAGCAGTTACTCAACAGGCTTGAACACTGAAGCTTTCTTT.

Regarding this clone: At one boundary the junction diverges from the germline segment, which might be a read error. The rearrangement links TRBV7-2 to TRBJ2-7; 12 bases agree with TRBD2. Germline V gene lookup returns CDR1 SGHTA and CDR2 FQGNSA. CDR3 size: 15 residues. The CDR3 coding sequence is TGTGCCAGCAGCTTAATCCTAGCGGGAGGGTCCCCTTCGGTCTTC. This sequence encodes CASSLILAGGSPSVF.

Notes on this clone: Other nucleotide sequences from this sample produce the same CDR3. CDR3: CASSSSGTSNEKLFF. As DNA, the CDR3 is TGTGCCAGCTCATCGTCCGGTACGTCTAATGAAAAACTGTTTTTT. The chain is built from TRBV18 and TRBJ1-4; D is ambiguous. This CDR3 is 15 amino acids long. From germline, CDR1 is KGHSH and CDR2 LQKENI. V lost 5 bases and J lost 3, with 13 bases in between.

CDR3 sequence reads: CASSRTATGELFF. CDR3 DNA sequence: TGTGCCAGCAGCCGGACTGCGACCGGGGAGCTGTTTTTT. This chain uses TRBV7-6 with TRBJ2-2; weak D call: TRBD2 (5 bases). The CDR3 is made up of 13 amino acids. Looked up from germline, CDR1 is SGHVS and CDR2 is FNYEAQ. The germline V and J ends were trimmed by 5 bases and 5 bases, with 9 bases remaining between them.

This clone was seen a few times. CDR3 nucleotide sequence: TGTGCCACATCGGGGACATTTCGCACTGAAGCTTTCTTT. Protein: CATSGTFRTEAFF. This chain connects TRBV7-9 to TRBJ1-1; possibly TRBD1 for D (6 bases). This CDR3 is 13 amino acids long. Per germline, CDR1 SEHNR and CDR2 FQNEAQ (reference sequence). V gave up 10 bases and J gave up 4 bases, with 16 bases separating them.

The V call is TRBV7-9, the J call TRBJ1-3; D is unresolved. V was shortened by 6 bases and J by 0 bases, with 6 bases between the two germline ends. CDR1 and CDR2 (germline): SEHNR, FQNEAQ (reference sequence). The CDR3 length is 13 residues. The CDR3 coding sequence is TGTGCCAGCAGGAGTAGCTCTGGAAACACCATATATTTT. Amino acid sequence: CASRSSSGNTIYF.

The chain employs TRBV4-1 and TRBJ2-5; 9 positions match TRBD2. V lost 0 bases and J lost 7; bases outside the gene matches: 12. The CDR3 is made up of 17 amino acids. CDR1 and CDR2 (germline): MGHRA, YSYEKL. The CDR3 nucleotides are TGCGCCAGCAGCCAAGAATCTAGCGGGGTCCTCCGGCGGACCCAGTACTTC. Translated, it gives CASSQESSGVLRRTQYF.

This chain links TRBV19 with TRBJ2-5; D is perhaps TRBD1 (5 bases). Trimming pared 3 bases from V and 5 bases from J, leaving 7 bases between. From germline, CDR1 is LNHDA and CDR2 SQIVND (reference sequence). The CDR3 consists of 12 residues. CDR3 amino acids: CASSMSGETQYF. In DNA form, the CDR3 reads TGTGCCAGTAGTATGTCAGGGGAGACCCAGTACTTC.

V and J are TRBV7-9 and TRBJ2-7, with 8 bases matching TRBD1. The CDR3 loop spans 15 amino acids. Germline V lookup: CDR1 SEHNR, CDR2 FQNEAQ (reference sequence). V lost 3 bases to trimming and J lost 5 bases; unmatched junction nucleotides: 9. The CDR3 here is CASSLGTGFFNEQYF. The CDR3 coding sequence is TGTGCCAGCAGCTTGGGGACAGGATTTTTCAACGAGCAGTACTTC. Supplemented by reference TRBV7-9 and TRBJ2-7, the full variable domain reads DTGVSQNPRHKITKRGQNVTFRCDPISEHNRLYWYRQTLGQGPEFLTYFQNEAQLEKSRLLSDRFSAERPKGSFSTLEIQRTEQGDSAMYLCASSLGTGFFNEQYFGPGTRLTVT.

The chain has TRBV19 and TRBJ2-1, with unresolved D. Germline CDR1 is LNHDA and CDR2 is SQIVND (reference sequence). The CDR3 is 17 amino acids. Trimming pared 5 bases from V and 0 bases from J, leaving 17 bases between. In nucleotides, the CDR3 is TGTGCCAGTAGTCCACGGTGGGCCTCCAGCTCCTACAATGAGCAGTTCTTC. Protein sequence: CASSPRWASSSYNEQFF.

This rearrangement joins TRBV6-4 to TRBJ1-6; 10 bases align to TRBD1. The trim removed 6 bases at V and 9 bases at J, leaving 8 bases unmatched. Germline CDR1 reads MRHNA; CDR2 reads SNTAGT. There are 15 residues in the CDR3. The CDR3 loop reads CASSRTRDRGSPLHF. For the CDR3, the DNA is TGTGCCAGCAGCAGGACTCGGGACAGGGGTTCACCCCTCCACTTT.

The V gene is TRBV7-8, the J gene TRBJ2-1; 8 bases agree with TRBD1. J gave up 2 bases and V 5 bases, and 8 bases lay outside the gene matches. This CDR3 spans 16 amino acids. Germline CDR1 SGHVS, CDR2 FQNEAQ. CDR3 nucleotides: TGTGCCAGCAGCCCTCCCGGACAGGGTCCCTACAATGAGCAGTTCTTC. Translated, it gives CASSPPGQGPYNEQFF.

The rearrangement links TRBV5-6 to TRBJ2-7; D remains ambiguous. The V end was cut by 2 bases, the J end by 5 bases, with 14 bases between. Germline V gene lookup returns CDR1 SGHDT and CDR2 YYEEEE. CDR3 length: 14 amino acids. CDR3 coding DNA: TGTGCCAGCAGCTTTGACCGGCGAGGCCACGAGCAGTACTTC. It codes for CASSFDRRGHEQYF.

This sequence joins TRBV7-3 and TRBJ2-6; possible D gene TRBD2, 7 bases. Germline CDR1 SGHTA, CDR2 FQGTGA. Trimming removed 5 bases at V and 1 base at J, with 12 bases between. The CDR3 is 16 amino acids. As DNA, the CDR3 is TGTGCCAGCAGCCCGAGGGGGGGGTCTGGGGCCAACGTCCTGACTTTC. It codes for CASSPRGGSGANVLTF. The complete variable domain, with remaining parts taken from reference TRBV7-3 and TRBJ2-6, reads GAGVSQTPSNKVTEKGKYVELRCDPISGHTALYWYRQSLGQGPEFLIYFQGTGAADDSGLPNDRFFAVRPEGSVSTLKIQRTERGDSAVYLCASSPRGGSGANVLTFGAGSRLTVL.

The J gene is TRBJ1-3, the V gene TRBV9; possible D gene TRBD1, 5 bases. V lost 0 bases and J 4 bases, leaving 11 bases between the germline ends. The germline V gene has CDR1 SGDLS and CDR2 YYNGEE. CDR3 length: 15 amino acids. The CDR3 DNA is TGTGCCAGCAGCGTAGGGGGGGGAGTCGGAAACACCATATATTTT. It specifies CASSVGGGVGNTIYF.